This TCR beta chain is from a study of chemoradiotherapy in HPV16-positive cancers. Study results and caveats: Candidate HPV-specific clones and E7-related TCR motifs grew in tumor during treatment. Only a couple of HPV16-positive patients supplied the functional HPV-specificity definition.

Germline V CDR1 and CDR2: MGHRA, YSYEKL. The J segment lost 7 bases and the V segment lost 1 base, leaving 6 bases of the junction unmatched. The length of the CDR3 is 14 residues. Repeated repertoire sampling spanned the course of chemoradiotherapy. Sequencing used immunoSEQ multiplex PCR; TCRdb keeps in-frame clones, though not all of them. The table lists around 40,000 clones, under 80% of them singletons. Concerning this clone itself: Its target is unknown.

The chain couples TRBV4-1 to TRBJ1-2, with TRBD1 matching 7 bases. The sequences come from blood, collected from a patient who underwent chemoradiotherapy. This sequence was found in a human donor with HPV-associated anogenital cancer. CDR3 in amino acids: CASSQGQGFGGYTF. CDR3 nucleotide sequence: TGCGCCAGCAGCCAAGGACAGGGCTTTGGTGGCTACACCTTC.